The clone carrying this T cell receptor (beta chain) has a handful of counts. This specimen comes from a study of cytomegalovirus exposure and HLA in healthy donors. PCR amplification relied on 60 Vbeta primers (plus 13 Jbeta primers). Sequenced by immunoSEQ multiplex PCR; TCRdb stores in-frame clones only, minus some. Among some 190,000 clones listed, around 81% were seen once. Source material: PBMCs. The receptor was isolated from a man between 18 and 29 years old in good health and CMV-seronegative.

The CDR3 nucleotides are TGTGCCAGCACCGTAGACAGGGATCAGCCCCAGCATTTT. Translated, it gives CASTVDRDQPQHF. The rearrangement uses TRBV2 and TRBJ1-5; 7 bases align to TRBD1. CDR1 and CDR2 from the germline V gene are SNHLY and FYNNEI. The CDR3 has 13 residues. V lost 7 bases to trimming and J lost 5 bases; unmatched junction nucleotides: 5.